Only a few counts were recorded for the clone carrying this TCR beta chain. Its specificity is unknown. Germline values: CDR1 SGHTA, CDR2 FQGTGA. CDR3 length equals 13 residues. With 5 bases clipped from V and 8 bases from J, the junction kept 6 bases outside the gene matches. This entry is derived from a study of T cell responses to AZD1222 COVID-19 vaccine. The repertoire was sequenced with immunoSEQ multiplex PCR; TCRdb's copy has only in-frame clones and lacks some. The sample holds 120,000 to 150,000 clones, approximately 88% seen once. Overall study results and limits: The donors showed a predominance of white British ancestry and of females, with possible underestimation of clonal diversity. Across the whole spike, CD4 TCRs peaked at regions 160-218 and 743-854.

This sequence was found in an adult in good health. Material: peripheral blood, obtained on day 0 of AZD1222 vaccination. The chain is built from TRBV7-3 and TRBJ1-2, with TRBD1 identical over 9 bases. The CDR3 loop is CASSNRDREGYTF. CDR3 DNA sequence: TGTGCCAGCAGCAACCGGGACAGGGAGGGCTACACCTTC. The full variable domain, completed using reference TRBV7-3 and TRBJ1-2, is GAGVSQTPSNKVTEKGKYVELRCDPISGHTALYWYRQSLGQGPEFLIYFQGTGAADDSGLPNDRFFAVRPEGSVSTLKIQRTERGDSAVYLCASSNRDREGYTFGSGTRLTVV.